Presented here are 25 T cell receptor beta chains from one specimen sequenced in a study of identical twins. TCRdb reanalysed the 5' RACE reads using MiXCR and keeps one entry per CDR3 protein. This table holds around 490,000 distinct CDR3 sequences, around 20% found once. The sample was also reused in another study, on yellow fever vaccine responses in identical twins.

Sequenced input: CD4+ T cells sorted from blood. These TCRs come from a woman under 30 in good health.

This clonotype was detected only a few times. The chain couples TRBV4-1 to TRBJ2-7; 12 nucleotides align to TRBD2. Germline V gene lookup returns CDR1 MGHRA and CDR2 YSYEKL. The CDR3 sequence is 15 residues long. V lost 0 bases and J lost 4; bases outside the gene matches: 1. Here the CDR3 DNA reads TGCGCCAGCAGCCAAGAGGGGACTAGCGGGTACGAGCAGTACTTC. Amino acid sequence: CASSQEGTSGYEQYF.

J is TRBJ2-3 and V is TRBV10-3; 10 nucleotides line up with TRBD2. CDR1 ENHRY and CDR2 SYGVKD come from the germline V gene. The CDR3 is 16 amino acids. V shed 2 bases and J 2 bases; nucleotides not matched to a gene: 4. Here the CDR3 reads CAISESLAGDTDTQYF. DNA for the CDR3: TGTGCCATCAGTGAGAGTCTAGCGGGAGACACAGATACGCAGTATTTT.

Only a few counts were recorded for this clonotype. The chain links TRBV7-6 to TRBJ2-1; D unclear. V was pared by 1 base and J by 0 bases, with 10 bases between. In germline, CDR1 is SGHVS, CDR2 FNYEAQ. The CDR3 consists of 16 residues. This chain's CDR3 is CASSLGVGSSYNEQFF. The DNA of the CDR3 is TGTGCCAGCAGCTTAGGAGTCGGAAGCTCCTACAATGAGCAGTTCTTC.

The chain couples TRBV7-2 to TRBJ1-1; D gene unclear. This CDR3 has 13 residues. The germline V gene has CDR1 SGHTA and CDR2 FQGNSA. The V and J ends lost 1 base and 0 bases respectively, with 3 bases between them. The CDR3 sequence is CASSLDVNTEAFF. The CDR3 nucleotides read TGTGCCAGCAGCTTAGACGTGAACACTGAAGCTTTCTTT. Full variable domain (rest looked up from reference TRBV7-2 and TRBJ1-1): GAGVSQSPSNKVTEKGKDVELRCDPISGHTALYWYRQSLGQGLEFLIYFQGNSAPDKSGLPSDRFSAERTGGSVSTLTIQRTQQEDSAVYLCASSLDVNTEAFFGQGTRLTVV.

This clonotype was observed once. The chain links TRBV18 to TRBJ1-2; possible D gene TRBD1, 6 bases. The germline V and J ends were trimmed by 5 bases and 5 bases, with 12 bases remaining between them. Germline CDR1 KGHSH, CDR2 LQKENI. The CDR3 consists of 13 residues. CDR3: CASSENRAYGYTF. The CDR3 DNA follows: TGTGCCAGCTCAGAGAACAGGGCATATGGCTACACCTTC. Full variable domain (remainder filled in from reference TRBV18 and TRBJ1-2): NAGVMQNPRHLVRRRGQEARLRCSPMKGHSHVYWYRQLPEEGLKFMVYLQKENIIDESGMPKERFSAEFPKEGPSILRIQQVVRGDSAAYFCASSENRAYGYTFGSGTRLTVV.

The chain joins TRBV5-1 to TRBJ1-1, with a possible D match to TRBD1 (6 bases). CDR3 length equals 13 residues. The V and J ends lost 9 bases and 0 bases respectively, with 12 bases between them. Germline loops: CDR1 SGHRS, CDR2 YFSETQ. The CDR3 reads CATRGGLNTEAFF. CDR3 in DNA: TGCGCCACCCGAGGGGGGCTGAACACTGAAGCTTTCTTT. The complete variable domain, with remaining parts taken from reference TRBV5-1 and TRBJ1-1, reads KAGVTQTPRYLIKTRGQQVTLSCSPISGHRSVSWYQQTPGQGLQFLFEYFSETQRNKGNFPGRFSGRQFSNSRSEMNVSTLELGDSALYLCATRGGLNTEAFFGQGTRLTVV.

The chain links TRBV28 to TRBJ2-7; a weak D match, TRBD2 (6 bases). Germline V gene lookup returns CDR1 MDHEN and CDR2 SYDVKM. The CDR3 totals 14 residues. Trimming removed 4 bases at V and 2 bases at J, with 12 bases between. This chain's CDR3 is CASSSAGGTYEQYF. CDR3 nucleotides: TGTGCCAGCAGTTCCGCAGGCGGGACCTACGAGCAGTACTTC.

This chain links TRBV10-3 with TRBJ2-2; D gene uncertain. V dropped 10 bases and J dropped 7 bases, with 13 bases sitting between them. This CDR3 comprises 12 residues. Germline loops: CDR1 ENHRY, CDR2 SYGVKD. CDR3 DNA sequence: TGTGCCACACGACCACTCGGCGGGGAGCTGTTTTTT. Its protein product is CATRPLGGELFF.

This clonotype has a handful of counts. The rearrangement uses TRBV4-2 and TRBJ2-1; the match to TRBD2 covers 9 bases. V gave up 4 bases and J gave up 4 bases; unmatched junction bases: 5. Looked up from germline, CDR1 is LGHNA and CDR2 is YNFKEQ. This CDR3 has 15 residues. The CDR3 region is CASSRSSGEYNEQFF. CDR3 nucleotides: TGTGCCAGCAGCCGTTCTAGCGGGGAGTACAATGAGCAGTTCTTC.

The V call is TRBV7-9, the J call TRBJ2-1; 9 bases align to TRBD2. The CDR3 totals 15 residues. Germline V CDR1 and CDR2: SEHNR, FQNEAQ (reference sequence). Unmatched junction bases numbered 8, after V lost 5 bases and J lost 6 bases. CDR3 bases: TGTGCCAGCAGCCCGCAGGGACTAGCTATCAATGAGCAGTTCTTC. The encoded protein is CASSPQGLAINEQFF.

The CDR3 DNA reads as TGTGCCAGCACCCCCCAGTGGGGAGTCTCCTACAATGAGCAGTTCTTC. This codes for CASTPQWGVSYNEQFF. This sequence joins TRBV12-3 or TRBV12-4 and TRBJ2-1; a possible D gene is TRBD2 (5 bases). V shed 7 bases and J shed 0 bases, with 16 bases lying between them. This CDR3 is 16 amino acids long.

The rearrangement links TRBV29-1 to TRBJ1-1; 7 bases match TRBD1. The ends lost 6 bases at V and 0 bases at J; junction bases unmatched: 4. There are 13 residues in the CDR3. CDR1 is SQVTM and CDR2 is ANQGSEA in the germline V gene. CDR3 DNA sequence: TGCAGCGTCGGGACAGCTATGAACACTGAAGCTTTCTTT. Translated, it gives CSVGTAMNTEAFF.

This chain joins TRBV25-1 and TRBJ2-3; 7 nucleotides align to TRBD1. The CDR3 sequence is 16 residues long. Germline V gene data show CDR1 as MGHDK and CDR2 as SYGVNS. After removal of 3 bases from V and 8 bases from J, the junction contained 14 bases not matched to a gene. CDR3 DNA: TGTGCCAGCAGTGATTTTTCCGGGACAGACACCGCTACGCAGTATTTT. This gives the protein CASSDFSGTDTATQYF.

There are a few counts of this clonotype. The chain employs TRBV4-1 and TRBJ2-1, with 9 bases fitting TRBD2. This CDR3 is built from 15 residues. V shed 4 bases, J shed 5 bases, and the junction held 6 bases outside the gene matches. CDR1 is MGHRA, CDR2 YSYEKL, per germline. CDR3 sequence (DNA): TGCGCCAGCAGCCCCGGGACTAGCACCGACAATGAGCAGTTCTTC. Its protein product is CASSPGTSTDNEQFF.

The sample holds a few counts of this clonotype. The chain links TRBV5-1 to TRBJ1-1, with TRBD1 as a possible D gene (6 bases). The CDR3 length is 14 residues. CDR1 and CDR2 from the germline V gene are SGHRS and YFSETQ. Trimming left V 7 bases short and J 0 bases short, with 13 bases between. This CDR3 reads CASQAGGMNTEAFF. In DNA, the CDR3 is TGCGCCAGCCAAGCCGGGGGCATGAACACTGAAGCTTTCTTT. The entire variable domain, with the rest obtained from reference TRBV5-1 and TRBJ1-1, is as follows: KAGVTQTPRYLIKTRGQQVTLSCSPISGHRSVSWYQQTPGQGLQFLFEYFSETQRNKGNFPGRFSGRQFSNSRSEMNVSTLELGDSALYLCASQAGGMNTEAFFGQGTRLTVV.

The chain carries TRBV15 and TRBJ2-1; 11 bases are a match to TRBD2. Germline values: CDR1 LNHNV, CDR2 YYDKDF (reference sequence). The CDR3 is 15 residues long. V was clipped by 6 bases and J by 7 bases; unmatched bases: 8. The CDR3: CATRPLTSGINEQFF. The DNA of the CDR3 is TGTGCCACCAGACCCCTGACTAGCGGGATAAATGAGCAGTTCTTC. The full variable domain, rest sourced from reference TRBV15 and TRBJ2-1, is DAMVIQNPRYQVTQFGKPVTLSCSQTLNHNVMYWYQQKSSQAPKLLFHYYDKDFNNEADTPDNFQSRRPNTSFCFLDIRSPGLGDTAMYLCATRPLTSGINEQFFGPGTRLTVL.

This clonotype was seen more than once but under ten times. The chain couples TRBV6-1 to TRBJ1-2, with 7 bases lining up with TRBD1. The CDR3 spans 13 residues. Unmatched junction bases numbered 4, after V lost 7 bases and J lost 2 bases. Looked up from germline, CDR1 is MNHNS and CDR2 is SASEGT. The CDR3 protein is CASTRDRNYGYTF. The DNA for the CDR3 is TGTGCCAGCACGCGGGACAGAAACTATGGCTACACCTTC.

V usage is TRBV4-1 and J usage is TRBJ2-2; TRBD1 matches at 11 bases. Losses at the gene ends were 0 bases for V and 6 bases for J; bases not matched to a gene: 3. CDR3 length: 16 residues. Germline-derived CDR1 and CDR2 are MGHRA and YSYEKL. In nucleotides, the CDR3 is TGCGCCAGCAGCCAAGATCCGGGACAGGGGGCCGGGGAGCTGTTTTTT. This codes for CASSQDPGQGAGELFF.

The gene calls are TRBV12-3 or TRBV12-4 and TRBJ2-3, with 7 bases that match TRBD1. Unmatched junction bases numbered 9, after V lost 5 bases and J lost 4 bases. There are 15 residues in the CDR3. CDR3 DNA sequence: TGTGCCAGCAGTATGAGACAGGGCCGGGCAGATACGCAGTATTTT. Residues: CASSMRQGRADTQYF.

The chain employs TRBV27 and TRBJ2-6, with 7 bases aligning to TRBD1. The CDR3 loop spans 18 amino acids. The V and J ends lost 2 bases and 0 bases, in that order; junction bases with no gene match: 7. Germline V CDR1 and CDR2: MNHEY, SMNVEV (reference sequence). CDR3 sequence: CASSLRGTDSSGANVLTF. The CDR3 nucleotides read TGTGCCAGCAGTTTAAGGGGGACAGATAGCTCTGGGGCCAACGTCCTGACTTTC.

This chain joins TRBV24-1 and TRBJ1-1; D perhaps matches TRBD1 (6 bases). V lost 4 bases, J lost 3 bases, and 14 bases lay in between. The CDR3 is 15 amino acids. Germline CDR1 reads KGHDR; CDR2 reads SFDVKD. This CDR3 is CATSDPRGKDTEAFF. As DNA, the CDR3 is TGTGCCACCAGTGACCCGAGGGGGAAGGACACTGAAGCTTTCTTT.

The V call is TRBV3-1, the J call TRBJ2-1; the D gene could be TRBD1 or TRBD2 (5 bases each). Germline V CDR1 and CDR2: LGHDT, YNNKEL (reference sequence). The CDR3 length is 16 residues. Between the trimmed V and J ends, which lost 1 base and 6 bases, there was a span of 16 bases. CDR3 residues: CASSQAGRVTGNEQFF. In nucleotides, the CDR3 is TGTGCCAGCAGCCAAGCGGGAAGGGTTACAGGCAATGAGCAGTTCTTC.

This clonotype appeared a few times. The V call is TRBV5-1, the J call TRBJ2-7, with 7 bases that match TRBD1. J lost 6 bases, V lost 0 bases, and 6 bases had no gene match. Germline CDR1 and CDR2: SGHRS and YFSETQ. The CDR3 covers 14 residues. CDR3 sequence (DNA): TGCGCCAGCAGCTTGGGAACAGGGGCCCCCGAGCAGTACTTC. As protein: CASSLGTGAPEQYF.

This clonotype came up a few times. The chain couples TRBV7-9 to TRBJ2-3; 8 nucleotides agree with TRBD1. V was pared by 5 bases and J by 7 bases, with 5 bases of the junction left unmatched. The germline gives CDR1 SEHNR, CDR2 FQNEAQ (reference sequence). This CDR3 comprises 13 residues. The CDR3 here is CASSPQGENTQYF. DNA of the CDR3: TGTGCCAGCAGCCCACAGGGGGAGAATACGCAGTATTTT.

This sequence joins TRBV29-1 and TRBJ2-3; TRBD2 matches at 13 bases. Germline V gene data show CDR1 as SQVTM and CDR2 as ANQGSEA. V shed 5 bases, J shed 0 bases, and the junction held 2 bases outside the gene matches. The CDR3 runs 15 residues. CDR3 amino acids: CSVKLAGGSTDTQYF. DNA of the CDR3: TGCAGCGTTAAACTAGCGGGAGGGAGCACAGATACGCAGTATTTT.